This T cell receptor (beta chain) was found in a study of shared clonotypes between healthy human individuals. Germline V gene data show CDR1 as LNHDA and CDR2 as SQIVND (reference sequence). The CDR3 is made up of 15 amino acids. Trimming cost V 7 bases and J 4 bases, with 16 bases left between them. Selected positively for CCR7 and CD45RO-negative, naive CD8 cells excluded terminally differentiated effector memory CD45RA+ cells. The repertoire was sequenced with immunoSEQ multiplex PCR; TCRdb's copy has only in-frame clones and lacks some. The data show about 1,900,000 clones, with about 95% seen just once and 1% to 1.5% held by the top ten.

The chain couples TRBV19 to TRBJ2-2; D perhaps matches TRBD1 (6 bases). Sequenced material: naive CD8+ T cells sorted from blood. The TCR originated in a man between 18 and 29 years old in good health. CDR3 in amino acids: CASKGWQDSTGELFF. DNA for the CDR3: TGTGCCAGTAAAGGGTGGCAGGACAGCACCGGGGAGCTGTTTTTT.